A selection of T cell receptor beta chains follows, all from one sample in a study of blood T cell repertoires in COVID-19. TCRdb keeps only in-frame clones here, not all; method: immunoSEQ multiplex PCR. Of more than 200,000 clones in the sample, around 89% were seen once. Sequenced input: PBMCs or T cells enriched from blood (not recorded which). The source is a woman younger than 45 who had recovered from COVID-19. Both conserved end residues are part of each CDR3. The D gene is left open where the match is weak. Rows give clone size only sometimes, using once, few, many, or a class for an expanded clone.

- - TRBJ2-1 TRBV5-4 CASSLLAGGPPEQFF TGTGCCAGCAGCCTCCTCGCTGGAGGGCCACCTGAGCAGTTCTTC
TRBD2 - TRBJ2-7 TRBV29-1 CSAASGGNEQYF TGCAGCGCGGCTAGCGGAGGCAACGAGCAGTACTTC
TRBD2 - TRBJ2-1 TRBV5-1 CASSLAISGSGYNEQFF TGCGCCAGCAGCTTGGCCATTAGCGGGAGCGGCTACAATGAGCAGTTCTTC
- - TRBJ1-2 TRBV28 CASSSNGDGYTF TGTGCCAGCAGTAGCAACGGGGATGGCTACACCTTC
TRBD1 - TRBJ1-4 TRBV27 CASSLFQGASEKLFF TGTGCCAGCAGTTTATTTCAGGGGGCGAGTGAAAAACTGTTTTTT
- - TRBJ2-1 TRBV2 CASRAGSSYNEQFF TGTGCCAGCAGAGCGGGTTCTTCCTACAATGAGCAGTTCTTC
- - TRBJ1-2 TRBV30 CAWSRGGGNYGYTF TGTGCCTGGAGTCGTGGTGGGGGCAACTATGGCTACACCTTC
TRBD2 - TRBJ2-7 TRBV4-3 CARFSGRPSEQYF TGCGCCAGGTTTAGCGGGAGGCCCTCCGAGCAGTACTTC
TRBD1 - TRBJ2-5 TRBV5-1 CASRGQGQGETQYF TGCGCCAGCAGAGGACAGGGTCAAGGGGAGACCCAGTACTTC
TRBD1 once TRBJ2-5 TRBV7-6 CASSLGTGSGYQETQYF TGTGCCAGCAGCTTAGGGACAGGGAGTGGGTACCAAGAGACCCAGTACTTC
- - TRBJ1-3 TRBV19 CASAGLSGNTIYF TGTGCCAGTGCGGGGCTCTCTGGAAACACCATATATTTT
TRBD1 - TRBJ1-5 TRBV10-2 CATWDRGRSNQPQHF TGCGCCACCTGGGACAGGGGGCGAAGCAATCAGCCCCAGCATTTT
- - TRBJ1-1 TRBV5-1 CASSVDRPDTEAFF TGCGCCAGCAGCGTTGACAGGCCCGACACTGAAGCTTTCTTT
TRBD2 - TRBJ2-1 TRBV5-1 CASRVTEREAFSGYNEQFF TGCGCCAGCAGGGTCACGGAGCGGGAGGCCTTCTCGGGGTACAATGAGCAGTTCTTC
TRBD2 - TRBJ2-1 TRBV27 CASRMGRAGVSYNEQFF TGTGCCAGCAGGATGGGTCGGGCGGGAGTAAGCTACAATGAGCAGTTCTTC
TRBD2 few TRBJ2-7 TRBV12-3/TRBV12-4 CASTPGLADEQYF TGTGCCAGCACCCCGGGACTAGCGGACGAGCAGTACTTC
TRBD1 - TRBJ2-7 TRBV10-3 CAISDMAGGEYEQYF TGTGCCATCAGTGATATGGCAGGGGGCGAGTACGAGCAGTACTTC
TRBD2 - TRBJ2-2 TRBV6-5 CASSRGRGAGELFF TGTGCCAGCAGTCGAGGTCGGGGGGCCGGGGAGCTGTTTTTT
- - TRBJ1-2 TRBV7-2 CASSLGQGNGYTF TGTGCCAGCAGCTTAGGGCAGGGGAATGGCTACACCTTC
- - TRBJ1-1 TRBV30 CAYHGGTEAFF TGTGCCTACCACGGAGGCACTGAAGCTTTCTTT
- - TRBJ1-2 TRBV5-1 CASSKRGEHYGYTF TGCGCCAGCAGCAAAAGGGGCGAACATTACGGCTACACCTTC
- once TRBJ2-3 TRBV27 CASQSLALLGSTDTQYF TGTGCCAGTCAATCACTAGCCCTATTGGGGAGCACAGATACGCAGTATTTT
- - TRBJ2-1 TRBV27 CASSLFSIRRGGSNEQFF TGTGCCAGCAGTTTGTTTTCAATTAGGAGGGGGGGATCCAATGAGCAGTTCTTC
TRBD1 once TRBJ1-5 TRBV7-2 CASSWTGTGLQPQHF TGTGCCAGCAGCTGGACCGGGACAGGGCTTCAGCCCCAGCATTTT
- - TRBJ1-1 TRBV27 CASKVARSENTEAFF TGTGCCAGCAAAGTGGCCCGGAGTGAGAACACTGAAGCTTTCTTT
TRBD2 - TRBJ2-7 TRBV6-5 CASSYSAGRVYEQYF TGTGCCAGCAGTTACTCGGCAGGGAGGGTCTACGAGCAGTACTTC
TRBD2 - TRBJ2-1 TRBV7-6 CASSLRLAGDHNEQFF TGTGCCAGCAGCCTCCGACTAGCGGGAGACCACAATGAGCAGTTCTTC
TRBD1 - TRBJ2-7 TRBV27 CASSPGQPEQYF TGTGCCAGCAGCCCGGGACAGCCGGAGCAGTACTTC
- - TRBJ2-7 TRBV5-4 CASSRKDRTDYEQYF TGTGCCAGCAGCCGTAAGGATAGGACAGATTACGAGCAGTACTTC
TRBD1 once TRBJ1-3 TRBV7-9 CASSSQGATGNTIYF TGTGCCAGCAGCTCACAGGGGGCTACAGGAAACACCATATATTTT
- - TRBJ2-1 TRBV28 CASRSGGVSNNEQFF TGTGCCAGCAGGAGTGGAGGGGTCTCGAATAATGAGCAGTTCTTC
TRBD1 - TRBJ1-1 TRBV19 CASSKTGVRMNTEAFF TGTGCCAGTAGCAAAACAGGGGTTCGGATGAACACTGAAGCTTTCTTT
TRBD2 - TRBJ2-1 TRBV19 CASSVPLGLAGGFRGEQFF TGTGCCAGTAGTGTTCCCCTGGGACTAGCGGGAGGATTTAGGGGGGAGCAGTTCTTC
- - TRBJ1-1 TRBV27 CASSPGHPEAFF TGTGCCAGCAGCCCCGGACACCCTGAAGCTTTCTTT
- many TRBJ2-3 TRBV5-6 CASSPGFGISDYLTDTQYF TGTGCCAGCAGCCCCGGATTTGGAATCTCGGACTACCTCACAGATACGCAGTATTTT
- few TRBJ2-1 TRBV28 CASSPLGGSYNEQFF TGTGCCAGCAGCCCTTTGGGGGGATCCTACAATGAGCAGTTCTTC
- - TRBJ2-3 TRBV4-3 CASSQDRDTQYF TGCGCCAGCAGCCAAGACAGAGATACGCAGTATTTT
- - TRBJ1-1 TRBV13 CASSHLANTEAFF TGTGCCAGCAGCCATTTAGCTAACACTGAAGCTTTCTTT
TRBD1 - TRBJ1-1 TRBV7-8 CASSPTPGTGLGPEAFF TGTGCCAGCAGCCCCACCCCCGGGACAGGGTTGGGGCCTGAAGCTTTCTTT
TRBD2 few TRBJ2-5 TRBV3-1/TRBV3-2 CASSQVLAGGIDQETQYF TGTGCCAGCAGCCAAGTACTAGCGGGAGGAATCGACCAAGAGACCCAGTACTTC
- - TRBJ1-5 TRBV6-2/TRBV6-3 CASSLGANQPQHF TGTGCCAGCAGTTTAGGGGCTAATCAGCCCCAGCATTTT
TRBD1 - TRBJ1-2 TRBV5-4 CASSWDREDGYTF TGTGCCAGCAGCTGGGACAGGGAGGATGGCTACACCTTC
- - TRBJ1-1 TRBV19 CASNNRASEAFF TGTGCCAGTAATAACAGGGCCTCTGAAGCTTTCTTT
TRBD1 - TRBJ1-5 TRBV28 CASSFLGQGLRSNQPQHF TGTGCCAGCAGTTTCCTGGGACAGGGTCTTAGAAGCAATCAGCCCCAGCATTTT
- many TRBJ2-5 TRBV6-5 CASTLLANQETQYF TGTGCCAGCACCCTTCTAGCTAACCAAGAGACCCAGTACTTC
- - TRBJ2-7 TRBV2 CASSLETGYEQYF TGTGCCAGCAGTCTGGAGACGGGCTACGAGCAGTACTTC
TRBD2 - TRBJ2-5 TRBV19 CASSPRTSGSQETQYF TGTGCCAGTAGTCCGAGGACTAGCGGGAGCCAAGAGACCCAGTACTTC
- - TRBJ2-1 TRBV5-1 CASSPGQYNEQFF TGCGCCAGCAGCCCAGGACAGTACAATGAGCAGTTCTTC
- - TRBJ1-3 TRBV21-1 CASSKTTDSSSTLDNTIYF TGTGCCAGCAGCAAAACCACGGACAGCTCCTCTACTCTGGATAACACCATATATTTT
- - TRBJ1-2 TRBV9 CASLGGAGGYTF TGTGCCAGCCTTGGGGGGGCTGGCGGCTACACCTTC
- - TRBJ1-2 TRBV27 CASSLESRGGYTF TGTGCCAGCAGTTTGGAATCACGGGGTGGCTACACCTTC
TRBD2 - TRBJ2-4 TRBV10-3 CAISESASGIKNIQYF TGTGCCATCAGTGAGTCAGCTAGCGGAATCAAAAACATTCAGTACTTC
- - TRBJ2-3 TRBV4-2 CASSQFSGRGPSTDTQYF TGTGCCAGCAGCCAATTTAGTGGGCGGGGCCCTTCCACAGATACGCAGTATTTT
- - TRBJ2-1 TRBV18 CASSPRLGVHEQFF TGTGCCAGCTCACCAAGACTAGGAGTCCATGAGCAGTTCTTC
TRBD1 - TRBJ1-1 TRBV24-1 CATRDSDTEAFF TGTGCCACTAGGGACAGTGACACTGAAGCTTTCTTT
TRBD2 - TRBJ2-1 TRBV7-2 CASSRKGTSGSYNEQFF TGTGCCAGCAGCCGGAAAGGGACTAGCGGGAGCTACAATGAGCAGTTCTTC
TRBD1 once TRBJ1-2 TRBV3-1/TRBV3-2 CASSHRTGDGYTF TGTGCCAGCAGCCACCGAACAGGGGATGGCTACACCTTC